Shown below are 25 T cell receptor beta chains from a single sample sequenced in a study of control samples from healthy donors and cancer patients. Generated by immunoSEQ multiplex PCR, the TCRdb table keeps only in-frame clones and is missing some. The table records around 190,000 clones, roughly 92% of them present only once. The specimen sequenced was blood. These TCRs come from a young man in good health.

The gene calls are TRBV30 and TRBJ1-6; D is possibly TRBD1 (6 bases). V gave up 1 base and J gave up 7 bases, with 17 bases separating them. The length of the CDR3 is 16 residues. CDR1 and CDR2 from the germline V gene are GTSNPN and SVGIG (reference sequence). The CDR3 loop reads CAWSEPGGGSNSPLHF. Written as DNA, the CDR3 is TGTGCCTGGAGTGAGCCAGGAGGGGGGAGCAATTCACCCCTCCACTTT.

This chain links TRBV6-5 with TRBJ1-4; 10 positions match TRBD1. Germline V gives CDR1 MNHEY, CDR2 SVGAGI. The junction had 6 bases not matched to a gene; V was cut back by 6 bases and J by 8 bases. This CDR3 is 14 amino acids long. CDR3 in amino acids: CASRLTGGAEKLFF. Here the CDR3 DNA reads TGTGCCAGCAGATTGACAGGGGGCGCGGAAAAACTGTTTTTT.

The chain joins TRBV3-1 (or the pseudogene TRBV3-2) to TRBJ1-2, with D perhaps matching TRBD1 (6 bases). This CDR3 has 16 residues. Germline V lookup: CDR1 LGHDT, CDR2 YNNKEL (reference sequence). Trimming removed 1 base at V and 1 base at J, with 13 bases between. The CDR3 sequence: CASSQAPDRLNYGYTF. CDR3 bases: TGTGCCAGCAGCCAAGCCCCCGACAGGCTTAACTATGGCTACACCTTC.

This rearrangement joins TRBV9 to TRBJ2-7; 8 bases agree with TRBD2. The germline CDR1 and CDR2 sequences are SGDLS and YYNGEE. This CDR3 comprises 15 residues. The V and J ends lost 3 bases and 2 bases, in that order; junction bases with no gene match: 7. The CDR3 is CASSASGGLTYEQYF. The CDR3 bases are TGTGCCAGCAGCGCAAGCGGGGGCCTAACCTACGAGCAGTACTTC.

The genes are TRBV19 and TRBJ1-2; 7 bases line up with TRBD1. This CDR3 spans 14 amino acids. Germline values: CDR1 LNHDA, CDR2 SQIVND (reference sequence). V shed 6 bases and J 3 bases; nucleotides not matched to a gene: 7. This CDR3 is CASRTGTVDYGYTF. The CDR3 bases are TGTGCCAGTAGAACTGGGACAGTGGACTATGGCTACACCTTC.

This chain links TRBV24-1 with TRBJ2-3, with TRBD2 matching 9 bases. This CDR3 is built from 16 residues. The V gene end was trimmed by 3 bases and the J gene end by 2 bases; junction bases not matched to a gene: 5. From germline, CDR1 is KGHDR and CDR2 SFDVKD. The CDR3 nucleotides are TGTGCCACCAGTGATCCCGTAGCGGGAGCCACAGATACGCAGTATTTT. As protein: CATSDPVAGATDTQYF.

The rearrangement uses TRBV28 and TRBJ1-4, with a possible D match to TRBD1 (5 bases). V lost 0 bases and J 8 bases, leaving 13 bases between the germline ends. The CDR3 is made up of 15 amino acids. Germline assignment: CDR1 MDHEN and CDR2 SYDVKM. CDR3 sequence reads: CASSLWALEGEKLFF. The CDR3 nucleotides read TGTGCCAGCAGTTTATGGGCCCTGGAGGGGGAAAAACTGTTTTTT.

J is TRBJ1-2 and V is TRBV30; D gene uncertain. Between the trimmed V and J ends, which lost 1 base and 4 bases, there was a span of 10 bases. The CDR3 is 13 residues long. Germline V CDR1 and CDR2: GTSNPN, SVGIG (reference sequence). The DNA of the CDR3 is TGTGCCTGGAGTGAACAGCGCTTCTATGGCTACACCTTC. It encodes CAWSEQRFYGYTF.

The chain joins TRBV30 to TRBJ1-1; the match to TRBD1 covers 8 bases. This CDR3 spans 15 amino acids. The germline gives CDR1 GTSNPN, CDR2 SVGIG (reference sequence). V shed 0 bases, J shed 1 base, and the junction held 4 bases outside the gene matches. In DNA, the CDR3 is TGTGCCTGGAGTGTACGGGACAGGACGAACACTGAAGCTTTCTTT. Translation gives CAWSVRDRTNTEAFF.

The V call is TRBV29-1, the J call TRBJ2-3; 14 nucleotides agree with TRBD2. The CDR3 is 17 amino acids. The V and J ends lost 7 bases and 1 base, in that order; junction bases with no gene match: 10. Germline V gene lookup returns CDR1 SQVTM and CDR2 ANQGSEA. CDR3 region: CSAMTSGRAGGTDTQYF. CDR3 bases: TGCAGCGCCATGACTAGCGGGAGGGCCGGGGGCACAGATACGCAGTATTTT.

In this sample, this clone turned up a few times. This chain uses TRBV9 with TRBJ2-5; 13 bases agree with TRBD2. The CDR3 has 16 amino acids. Germline V gene data show CDR1 as SGDLS and CDR2 as YYNGEE. After removal of 3 bases from V and 3 bases from J, the junction contained 5 bases not matched to a gene. The CDR3 reads CASSETGTSGKETQYF. The CDR3 coding sequence is TGTGCCAGCAGCGAGACGGGGACTAGCGGGAAAGAGACCCAGTACTTC.

This clone was detected once. The chain employs TRBV7-2 and TRBJ2-7, with 13 bases that match TRBD2. The trim removed 6 bases at V and 1 base at J, leaving 0 bases unmatched. Germline V CDR1 and CDR2: SGHTA, FQGNSA. The CDR3 has 14 amino acids. The CDR3 nucleotides are TGTGCCAGCAGGACTAGCGGGGGGTCCTACGAGCAGTACTTC. Translation gives CASRTSGGSYEQYF.

The V call is TRBV19, the J call TRBJ1-4; 9 bases line up with TRBD1. V was clipped by 10 bases and J by 8 bases; unmatched bases: 8. CDR3 length: 13 amino acids. The germline V gene encodes CDR1 LNHDA and CDR2 SQIVND (reference sequence). The CDR3: CATHRGPGEKLFF. The CDR3 nucleotides are TGTGCCACCCACAGGGGGCCGGGCGAAAAACTGTTTTTT.

The chain links TRBV27 to TRBJ2-7, with D perhaps assigned TRBD1 or TRBD2 (5 bases each). CDR1 MNHEY and CDR2 SMNVEV come from the germline V gene (reference sequence). The CDR3 is made up of 13 amino acids. The V end lost 4 bases, the J end lost 4 bases, and 11 bases lay between the germline ends. The CDR3 DNA reads as TGTGCCAGCAGTTCGAGGGGATGGTACGAGCAGTACTTC. The encoded protein is CASSSRGWYEQYF.

The chain employs TRBV19 and TRBJ1-5; TRBD1 matches 8 bases. Germline values: CDR1 LNHDA, CDR2 SQIVND (reference sequence). V lost 5 bases and J lost 4; bases outside the gene matches: 7. The CDR3 is made up of 15 amino acids. The CDR3 is CASSGQGSPNQPQHF. In DNA form, the CDR3 reads TGTGCCAGTAGTGGACAGGGCTCCCCTAATCAGCCCCAGCATTTT.

CDR3 sequence reads: CASSLVTLGQSSAGELFF. The CDR3 DNA reads TGTGCCAGCAGCTTAGTAACTTTGGGACAGAGTAGTGCCGGGGAGCTGTTTTTT. The J gene is TRBJ2-2, the V gene TRBV7-9; 7 positions match TRBD1. Losses at the gene ends were 1 base for V and 6 bases for J; bases not matched to a gene: 14. The germline gives CDR1 SEHNR, CDR2 FQNEAQ (reference sequence). This CDR3 region has 18 residues. The variable domain in full, completed from reference TRBV7-9 and TRBJ2-2, reads DTGVSQNPRHKITKRGQNVTFRCDPISEHNRLYWYRQTLGQGPEFLTYFQNEAQLEKSRLLSDRFSAERPKGSFSTLEIQRTEQGDSAMYLCASSLVTLGQSSAGELFFGEGSRLTVL.

The chain has TRBV29-1 and TRBJ2-5, with a possible D match to TRBD1 (6 bases). Germline V gene sequence: CDR1 SQVTM, CDR2 ANQGSEA. The CDR3 covers 14 residues. The V gene lost 4 bases and the J gene lost 6 bases, with 18 bases spanning the gap. The CDR3 nucleotides are TGCAGCGTTGGCCCCACACAGGGCGGACAGACCCAGTACTTC. Translating it yields CSVGPTQGGQTQYF.

The chain is built from TRBV13 and TRBJ2-1; D uncertain. The germline V and J ends were trimmed by 3 bases and 3 bases, with 15 bases remaining between them. The CDR3 has 16 residues. The germline gives CDR1 PRHDT, CDR2 FYEKMQ (reference sequence). The CDR3 protein is CASSFSGSPLYNEQFF. CDR3 nucleotide sequence: TGTGCCAGCAGCTTTTCCGGCTCACCCCTCTACAATGAGCAGTTCTTC.

The CDR3 DNA sequence: TGTGCCAGCAGTGTGATGGGACTAGCAGGCGAGCAGTACTTC. It translates to CASSVMGLAGEQYF. This chain connects TRBV2 to TRBJ2-7; 9 bases map to TRBD2. Germline V gives CDR1 SNHLY, CDR2 FYNNEI. The CDR3 totals 14 residues. Trimming at V came to 4 bases and at J to 6 bases, leaving 7 bases not matched to a gene.

The chain links TRBV30 to TRBJ1-3; D possibly corresponds to TRBD1 (5 bases). From germline, CDR1 is GTSNPN and CDR2 SVGIG (reference sequence). This CDR3 comprises 15 residues. Between the trimmed V and J ends, which lost 1 base and 0 bases, there was a span of 10 bases. The CDR3 is CAWSEDTSSGNTIYF. CDR3 DNA: TGTGCCTGGAGTGAGGACACGAGCTCTGGAAACACCATATATTTT.

This rearrangement joins TRBV5-3 to TRBJ2-1; D is unclear. TRBV5-3 belongs to the ORF category, with a function that is uncertain. The CDR3 consists of 16 residues. With 2 bases removed from V and 2 bases from J, the gap between germline ends came to 14 bases. The CDR3 coding sequence is TGTGCCAGAAGCTTCTTCATTGGCCCGGCCTACAATGAGCAGTTCTTC. Translating gives CARSFFIGPAYNEQFF.

The chain uses TRBV9 and TRBJ2-5; D ambiguous. The germline V gene has CDR1 SGDLS and CDR2 YYNGEE. The CDR3 runs to 15 residues. The germline V and J ends were trimmed by 0 bases and 4 bases, with 13 bases remaining between them. CDR3 DNA sequence: TGTGCCAGCAGCGTAGCCCCATCCTCGTTAGAGACCCAGTACTTC. This codes for CASSVAPSSLETQYF.

The rearrangement uses TRBV5-1 and TRBJ2-5; D is uncertain. V shed 0 bases and J shed 1 base, with 10 bases lying between them. This CDR3 has 15 amino acids. Looked up from germline, CDR1 is SGHRS and CDR2 is YFSETQ. For the CDR3, the DNA is TGCGCCAGCAGCTTGGCCCAGGCCCCCCAAGAGACCCAGTACTTC. This encodes CASSLAQAPQETQYF. The full variable domain, in which reference TRBV5-1 and TRBJ2-5 provide the parts outside the CDR3, is KAGVTQTPRYLIKTRGQQVTLSCSPISGHRSVSWYQQTPGQGLQFLFEYFSETQRNKGNFPGRFSGRQFSNSRSEMNVSTLELGDSALYLCASSLAQAPQETQYFGPGTRLLVL.

The V call is TRBV12-3 or TRBV12-4, the J call TRBJ1-3; D is ambiguous. Trimming shortened V by 7 bases and J by 0 bases, and 4 bases separated the two germline ends. CDR3 length equals 12 residues. The CDR3 sequence: CASTYSGNTIYF. The CDR3 DNA reads TGTGCCAGCACCTACTCTGGAAACACCATATATTTT.

This chain uses TRBV28 with TRBJ1-3; 8 bases agree with TRBD1. V trimming: 1 base; J trimming: 3 bases; junction bases outside the gene matches: 8. This CDR3 is built from 17 residues. CDR1 and CDR2 from the germline V gene are MDHEN and SYDVKM. The CDR3 loop reads CASSLLDRASRGNTIYF. The DNA of the CDR3 is TGTGCCAGCAGTTTATTGGACAGGGCCTCCCGTGGAAACACCATATATTTT.